This T cell receptor (beta chain) was sequenced in a study of cytomegalovirus exposure and HLA in healthy donors. The ends lost 0 bases at V and 8 bases at J; junction bases unmatched: 8. This CDR3 has 15 residues. Germline V CDR1 and CDR2: SGHTA, FQGNSA. To note about this clone: Its antigen is as yet unknown.

Use of 60 Vbeta and 13 Jbeta primers characterized the PCR. As handled by the study authors: About 11 million of the approximately 80 million unique TCR beta chains counted in a later analysis were shared. Here immunoSEQ multiplex PCR was the method, and the copy in TCRdb shows in-frame clones only, minus some. The V and J calls and clone size are taken from that table; D and trimming were inferred from the DNA. The sample has some 180,000 clones; around 75% are singletons. General observations from the study: Immune exposure was documented only through CMV serostatus. An analysis that was carried out later associated some 17,000 TCR beta sequences with HLA alleles at 0.05 false discovery rate. DRB1 had the most TCR associations and HLA-C the fewest, a later analysis found, with rates varying by HLA locus.

The specimen sequenced was PBMCs. The sequence was obtained from a female donor in good health and CMV-seronegative. This chain links TRBV7-2 with TRBJ2-3, with 7 bases lining up with TRBD2. The CDR3 loop is CASSLAGVGGVTQYF. The DNA of the CDR3 is TGTGCCAGCAGCTTAGCGGGGGTGGGGGGGGTTACGCAGTATTTT.